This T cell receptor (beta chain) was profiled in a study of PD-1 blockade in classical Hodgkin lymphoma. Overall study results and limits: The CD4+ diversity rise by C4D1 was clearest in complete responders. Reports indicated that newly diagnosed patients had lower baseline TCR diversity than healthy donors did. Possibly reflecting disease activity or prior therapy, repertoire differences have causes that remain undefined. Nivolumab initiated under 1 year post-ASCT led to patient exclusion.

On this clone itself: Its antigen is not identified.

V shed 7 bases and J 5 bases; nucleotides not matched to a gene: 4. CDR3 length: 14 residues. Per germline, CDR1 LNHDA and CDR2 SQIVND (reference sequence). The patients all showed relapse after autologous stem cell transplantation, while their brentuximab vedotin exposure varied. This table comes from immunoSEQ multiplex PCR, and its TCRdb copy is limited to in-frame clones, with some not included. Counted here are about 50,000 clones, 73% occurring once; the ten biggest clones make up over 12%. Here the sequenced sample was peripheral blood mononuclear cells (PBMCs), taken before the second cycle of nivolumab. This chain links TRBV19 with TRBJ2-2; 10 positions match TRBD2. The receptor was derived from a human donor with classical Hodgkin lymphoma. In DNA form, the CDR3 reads TGTGCCAGTACCCTAGCGGGAGTAACCGGGGAGCTGTTTTTT. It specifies CASTLAGVTGELFF.